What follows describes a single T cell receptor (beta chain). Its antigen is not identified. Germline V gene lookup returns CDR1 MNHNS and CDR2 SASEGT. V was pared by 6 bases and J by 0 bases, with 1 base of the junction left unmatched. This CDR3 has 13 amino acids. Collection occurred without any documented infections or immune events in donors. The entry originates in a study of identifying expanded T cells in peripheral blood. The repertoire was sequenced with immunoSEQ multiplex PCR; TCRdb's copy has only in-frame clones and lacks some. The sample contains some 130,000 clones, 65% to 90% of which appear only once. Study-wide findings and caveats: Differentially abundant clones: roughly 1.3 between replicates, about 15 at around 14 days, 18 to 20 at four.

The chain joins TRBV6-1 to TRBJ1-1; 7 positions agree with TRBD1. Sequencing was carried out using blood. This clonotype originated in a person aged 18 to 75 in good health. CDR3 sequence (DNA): TGTGCCAGCAGGGACAGGCTGAACACTGAAGCTTTCTTT. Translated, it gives CASRDRLNTEAFF.